In its sample, the clone carrying this T cell receptor (beta chain) was seen a few times. Sequencing used cDNA as its template, made by extracting RNA and reverse transcribing it. Using immunoSEQ multiplex PCR, the repertoire was profiled, and TCRdb retains in-frame clones only, with some absent. In the table there are 55,000 to 70,000 clones, around 49% of which are singletons. This sample was included in a study of CD8+ T cells in alopecia areata. Germline V CDR1 and CDR2: SGHVS, FQNEAQ. The CDR3 sequence is 12 residues long. V was cut by 4 bases and J by 12 bases, with 16 bases left in between. The chain joins TRBV7-8 to TRBJ2-7, with D unclear. This sequence originates from a human donor with alopecia areata. The sample in question was CD8+ T cells sorted from blood, obtained at week 0. CDR3 DNA sequence: TGTGCCAGCAGCTCGGACCGGCTAGGTCGGTACTTC. Translation: CASSSDRLGRYF.